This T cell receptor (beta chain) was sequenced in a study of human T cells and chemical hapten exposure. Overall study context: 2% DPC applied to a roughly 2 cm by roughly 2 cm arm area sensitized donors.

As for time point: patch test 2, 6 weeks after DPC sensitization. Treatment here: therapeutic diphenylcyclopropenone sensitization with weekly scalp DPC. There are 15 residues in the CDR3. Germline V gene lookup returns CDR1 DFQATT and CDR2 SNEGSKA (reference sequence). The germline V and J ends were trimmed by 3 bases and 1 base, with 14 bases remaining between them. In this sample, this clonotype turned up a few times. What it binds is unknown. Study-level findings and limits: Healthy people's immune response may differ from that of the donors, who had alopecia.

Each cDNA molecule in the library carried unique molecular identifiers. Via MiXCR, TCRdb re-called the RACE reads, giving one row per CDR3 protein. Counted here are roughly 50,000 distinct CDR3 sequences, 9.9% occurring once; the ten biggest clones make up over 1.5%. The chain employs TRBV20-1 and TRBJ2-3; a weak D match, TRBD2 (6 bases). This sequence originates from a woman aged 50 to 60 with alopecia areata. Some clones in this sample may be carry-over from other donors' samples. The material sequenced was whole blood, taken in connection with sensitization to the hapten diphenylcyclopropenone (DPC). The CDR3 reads CSARGLKMGTDTQYF. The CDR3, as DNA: TGCAGTGCTAGGGGACTCAAGATGGGCACAGATACGCAGTATTTT.